What follows are 7 T cell receptor beta chains derived from one specimen sequenced in a study of T cells after yellow fever vaccination. One entry per CDR3 protein, called by TCRdb with MiXCR from the 5' RACE reads. The data hold under 350,000 distinct CDR3 sequences, with roughly 4.3% observed a single time. Sequencing was performed on PBMCs, taken 5 days after the yellow fever booster vaccination. These receptors came from a man between 18 and 35 years old who received the YFV17D yellow fever vaccine.

Ten or more counts support this clonotype. This chain links TRBV7-6 with TRBJ2-1, with D uncertain. CDR3 length: 14 residues. Germline lookup yields CDR1 SGHVS and CDR2 FNYEAQ. The V end was cut by 3 bases, the J end by 0 bases, with 6 bases between. The CDR3 bases are TGTGCCAGCAGCTTGTACGACTCCTACAATGAGCAGTTCTTC. Its protein product is CASSLYDSYNEQFF.

A few counts support this clonotype. The chain is built from TRBV5-5 and TRBJ2-4, with 10 bases that match TRBD2. V lost 1 base to trimming and J lost 5 bases; unmatched junction nucleotides: 3. CDR1 and CDR2 from the germline V gene are SGHKS and YYEKEE (reference sequence). The CDR3 sequence is 15 residues long. The CDR3 sequence is CASSLLSGGENIQYF. DNA for the CDR3: TGTGCCAGCAGCTTGCTCAGCGGGGGGGAAAACATTCAGTACTTC.

The V gene is TRBV10-3, the J gene TRBJ1-3; D gene uncertain. Looked up from germline, CDR1 is ENHRY and CDR2 is SYGVKD. The length of the CDR3 is 14 residues. V shed 0 bases and J shed 3 bases, with 6 bases lying between them. This CDR3 is CAISESKVGNTIYF. The CDR3 DNA follows: TGTGCCATCAGTGAGTCGAAGGTTGGAAACACCATATATTTT.

This clonotype was counted ten times or more. The genes are TRBV6-6 and TRBJ2-2, with no clear D. The V and J ends lost 4 bases and 5 bases respectively, with 5 bases between them. The CDR3 loop spans 12 amino acids. Germline values: CDR1 MNHNY, CDR2 SVGAGI (reference sequence). The CDR3 sequence is CASSWQTGELFF. The CDR3 coding sequence is TGTGCCAGCAGTTGGCAGACCGGGGAGCTGTTTTTT.

This clonotype was seen at least ten times. J is TRBJ1-1 and V is TRBV27; 9 bases line up with TRBD1. CDR1 and CDR2 from the germline V gene are MNHEY and SMNVEV (reference sequence). CDR3 length equals 14 residues. V lost 4 bases, J lost 6 bases, and 6 bases stayed unmatched. The chain's CDR3 is CASSSDRGLAEAFF. CDR3 nucleotide sequence: TGTGCCAGCAGTTCGGACAGGGGTCTGGCTGAAGCTTTCTTT.

This clonotype was observed many times. Germline and junction disagree at one end, which may indicate a read error. The chain recombines TRBV20-1 with TRBJ1-2; D not resolved. The CDR3 extends over 13 amino acids. Germline V gene sequence: CDR1 DFQATT, CDR2 SNEGSKA (reference sequence). The CDR3 region has the DNA TGCAGTGCGCAGGATCATTCTGGCTATGGCTACGCCTTC. This translates into CSAQDHSGYGYAF.

This clonotype was seen many times. The chain recombines TRBV10-1 with TRBJ1-1; tentative D call: TRBD1 (6 bases). The CDR3 runs to 13 residues. Germline V gene lookup returns CDR1 WNHNN and CDR2 SYGVQD (reference sequence). The ends were cut back, 6 bases at V and 6 bases at J, with 14 bases in the middle. CDR3 nucleotides: TGCGCCAGCAGCTATACAGGGAGCGCTGAAGCTTTCTTT. Residues: CASSYTGSAEAFF.